This record covers a single T cell receptor beta chain. Its specificity is unknown. The data were taken from a study of Ad26.COV2.S vaccination and SARS-CoV-2 variants. Whole-study findings and limits: The analyses of TCR breadth and depth may have understated the size of total T cell responses.

Germline V lookup: CDR1 MNHEY, CDR2 SVGAGI. Deletions cut 2 bases from V and 4 bases from J, with 11 bases between. The length of the CDR3 is 14 residues. The treatment was: around 19 received Ad26.COV2.S at low or high dose, single or two shots; roughly five received placebo; per-sample allocation not given. Sampling happened 63 days after the first vaccine or placebo injection. Produced via immunoSEQ multiplex PCR; TCRdb's table is partial and in-frame only. The repertoire holds about 390,000 clones, with 75% to 90% as singletons. This chain joins TRBV6-5 and TRBJ1-2; D may be TRBD1 (6 bases). The TCR was taken from a person aged 18-60 years who received the Ad26.COV2.S COVID-19 vaccine or a placebo. The material was peripheral blood, obtained in a trial of Ad26.COV2.S vaccine versus placebo. This CDR3 reads CASSYRGNFYGYTF. The CDR3 nucleotides are TGTGCCAGCAGTTACAGGGGGAACTTCTATGGCTACACCTTC.